The sequence of this T cell receptor beta chain was determined in a study of cytomegalovirus exposure and HLA in healthy donors. Whole-study context: Within the Caucasian-associated ancestry cluster were roughly 81% of the approximately 400 genotyped donors.

On this clone itself: As yet, its antigen is unknown.

With 60 Vbeta and 13 Jbeta primers, the PCR was carried out. TCRdb keeps only in-frame clones here, not all; method: immunoSEQ multiplex PCR. This table holds about 140,000 clones, around 79% found once. Notes on the study in general: Accounts indicate the classifier identified cytomegalovirus status with strong specificity and sensitivity. Presence/absence analyses assumed roughly uniform sequencing depth across donors. The study put under 200 TCR beta chains on its list as cytomegalovirus-associated.

The CDR3 is 15 residues long. V gave up 1 base and J gave up 2 bases; unmatched junction bases: 5. Germline V gives CDR1 GTSNPN, CDR2 SVGIG (reference sequence). Sequenced: PBMCs. This clonotype originated in a man younger than 35 in good health and CMV-seronegative. The chain has TRBV30 and TRBJ1-2, with 9 bases matching TRBD1. Here the CDR3 DNA reads TGTGCCTGGAGTGCCCGACAGGGGGAGAACTATGGCTACACCTTC. Its protein product is CAWSARQGENYGYTF.